This T cell receptor beta chain was profiled in a study of T cell repertoires in cytomegalovirus infection. TCRdb re-called the reads with MiXCR, one entry per CDR3 protein. Of roughly 760,000 distinct CDR3 sequences listed, less than 40% were seen once; the top ten hold about 2.8%. Germline V gene lookup returns CDR1 DFQATT and CDR2 SNEGSKA (reference sequence). The germline V and J ends were trimmed by 0 bases and 4 bases, with 11 bases remaining between them. There are 14 residues in the CDR3. The sample consisted of PBMCs. V and J are TRBV20-1 and TRBJ2-3, with a possible D match to TRBD1 (5 bases). The clonotype comes from a human donor in good health (CMV status not recorded). Some clones in this sample may be carry-over from other donors' samples. The CDR3 loop is CSARDRGWSDTQYF. CDR3 DNA sequence: TGCAGTGCTAGAGATAGGGGCTGGTCAGATACGCAGTATTTT.